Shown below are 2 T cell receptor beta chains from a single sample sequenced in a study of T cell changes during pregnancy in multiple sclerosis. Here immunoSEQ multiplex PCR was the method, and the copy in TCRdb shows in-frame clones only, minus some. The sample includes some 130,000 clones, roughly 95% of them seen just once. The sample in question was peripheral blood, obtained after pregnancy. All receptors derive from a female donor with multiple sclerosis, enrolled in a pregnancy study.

CDR3 DNA: TGTGCCAGCAGCCAAACAGGGGGGGCTGGAAACACCATATATTTT. Translated: CASSQTGGAGNTIYF. J is TRBJ1-3 and V is TRBV7-9, with 8 positions matching TRBD1. CDR1 is SEHNR, CDR2 FQNEAQ, per germline (reference sequence). This CDR3 is built from 15 residues. After removal of 5 bases from V and 2 bases from J, the junction contained 5 bases not matched to a gene.

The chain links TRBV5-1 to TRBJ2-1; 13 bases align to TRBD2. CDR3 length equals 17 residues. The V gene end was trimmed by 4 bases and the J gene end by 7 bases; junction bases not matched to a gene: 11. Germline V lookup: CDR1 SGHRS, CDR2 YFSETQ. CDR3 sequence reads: CASSIKLAGGPGNEQFF. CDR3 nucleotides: TGCGCCAGCAGCATCAAACTAGCGGGAGGGCCGGGTAATGAGCAGTTCTTC.